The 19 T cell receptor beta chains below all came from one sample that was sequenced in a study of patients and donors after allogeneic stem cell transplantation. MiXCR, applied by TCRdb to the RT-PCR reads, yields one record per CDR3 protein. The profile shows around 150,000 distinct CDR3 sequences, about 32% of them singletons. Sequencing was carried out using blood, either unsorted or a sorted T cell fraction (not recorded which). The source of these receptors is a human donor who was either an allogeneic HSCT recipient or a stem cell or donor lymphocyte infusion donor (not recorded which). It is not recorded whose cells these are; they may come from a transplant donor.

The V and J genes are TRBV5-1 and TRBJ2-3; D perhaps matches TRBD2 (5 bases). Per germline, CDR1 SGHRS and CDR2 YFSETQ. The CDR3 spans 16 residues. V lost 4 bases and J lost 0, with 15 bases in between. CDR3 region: CASSRRTASSTDTQYF. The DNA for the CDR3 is TGCGCCAGCAGCCGGCGGACTGCATCTAGCACAGATACGCAGTATTTT.

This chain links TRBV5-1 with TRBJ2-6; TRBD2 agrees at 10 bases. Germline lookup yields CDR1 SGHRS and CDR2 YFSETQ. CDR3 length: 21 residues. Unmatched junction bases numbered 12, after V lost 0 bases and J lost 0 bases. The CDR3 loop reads CASSLVFALAGASSGANVLTF. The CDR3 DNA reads TGCGCCAGCAGCTTGGTTTTCGCTCTAGCGGGAGCCAGCTCTGGGGCCAACGTCCTGACTTTC.

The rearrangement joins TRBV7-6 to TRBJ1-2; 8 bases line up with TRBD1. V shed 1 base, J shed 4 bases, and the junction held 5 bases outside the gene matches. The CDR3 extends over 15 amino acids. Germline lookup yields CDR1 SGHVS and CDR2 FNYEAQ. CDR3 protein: CASSLGGDRSYGYTF. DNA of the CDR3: TGTGCCAGCAGCTTAGGGGGGGACAGGTCCTATGGCTACACCTTC. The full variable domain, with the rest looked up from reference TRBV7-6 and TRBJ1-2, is GAGVSQSPRYKVTKRGQDVALRCDPISGHVSLYWYRQALGQGPEFLTYFNYEAQQDKSGLPNDRFSAERPEGSISTLTIQRTEQRDSAMYRCASSLGGDRSYGYTFGSGTRLTVV.

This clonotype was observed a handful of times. For the CDR3, the DNA is TGTGCTAGTGGTTTGTCTCCGACTGTAACCGGGGAGCTGTTTTTT. Its translation is CASGLSPTVTGELFF. This chain links TRBV12-5 with TRBJ2-2, with D uncertain. In germline, CDR1 is LGHNT, CDR2 FRNRAP. Trimming cost V 2 bases and J 5 bases, with 12 bases left between them. The length of the CDR3 is 15 residues.

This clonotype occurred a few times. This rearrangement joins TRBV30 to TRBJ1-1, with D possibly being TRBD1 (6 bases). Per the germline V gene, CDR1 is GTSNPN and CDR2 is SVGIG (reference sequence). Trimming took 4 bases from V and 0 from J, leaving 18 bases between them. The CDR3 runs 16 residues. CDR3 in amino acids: CAWKGGAGALNTEAFF. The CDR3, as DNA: TGTGCCTGGAAGGGGGGGGCAGGGGCGTTGAACACTGAAGCTTTCTTT.

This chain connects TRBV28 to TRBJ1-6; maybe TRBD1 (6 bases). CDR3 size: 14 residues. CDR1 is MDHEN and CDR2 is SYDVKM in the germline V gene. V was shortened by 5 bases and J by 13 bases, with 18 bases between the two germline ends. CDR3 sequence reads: CASSTQTGKRPLHF. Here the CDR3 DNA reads TGTGCCAGCAGTACCCAAACAGGGAAAAGGCCCCTCCACTTT.

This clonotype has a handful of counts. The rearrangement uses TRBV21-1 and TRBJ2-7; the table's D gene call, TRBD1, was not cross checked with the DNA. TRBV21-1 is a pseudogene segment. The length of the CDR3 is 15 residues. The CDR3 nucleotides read TGTGCCAGCAGCAACCCCGACAGGGTGGGCTACGAGCAGTACTTC. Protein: CASSNPDRVGYEQYF.

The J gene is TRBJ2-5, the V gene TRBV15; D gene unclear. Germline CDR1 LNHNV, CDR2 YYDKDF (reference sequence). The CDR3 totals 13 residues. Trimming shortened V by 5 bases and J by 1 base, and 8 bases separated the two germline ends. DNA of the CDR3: TGTGCCACCAGCTGGCCCCTCCAAGAGACCCAGTACTTC. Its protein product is CATSWPLQETQYF.

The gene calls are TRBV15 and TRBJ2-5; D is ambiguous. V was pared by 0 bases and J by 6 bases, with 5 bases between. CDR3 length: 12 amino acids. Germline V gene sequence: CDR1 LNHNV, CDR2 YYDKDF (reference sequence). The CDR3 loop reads CATSRDLKTQYF. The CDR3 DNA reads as TGTGCCACCAGCAGAGATCTGAAGACCCAGTACTTC.

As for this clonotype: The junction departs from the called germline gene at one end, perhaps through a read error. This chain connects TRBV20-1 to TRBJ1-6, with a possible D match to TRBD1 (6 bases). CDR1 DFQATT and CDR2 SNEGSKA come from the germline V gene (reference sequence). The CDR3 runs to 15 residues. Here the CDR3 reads CSARGRGGWNSPLRF. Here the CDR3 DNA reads TGCAGTGCTAGAGGCAGGGGAGGATGGAATTCACCCCTCCGCTTT.

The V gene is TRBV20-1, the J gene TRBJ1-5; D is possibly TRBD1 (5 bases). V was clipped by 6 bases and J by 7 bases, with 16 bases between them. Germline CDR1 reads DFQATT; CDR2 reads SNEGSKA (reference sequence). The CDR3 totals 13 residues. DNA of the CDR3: TGCAGTGCCAAAGGGGCTGCGGGGCAGCCCCAGCATTTT. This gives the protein CSAKGAAGQPQHF.

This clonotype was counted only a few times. In DNA form, the CDR3 reads TGTGCCAGCGGACAGGGGAGAGAGACCCAGTACTTC. Translating it yields CASGQGRETQYF. The V gene is TRBV6-1, the J gene TRBJ2-5; 9 positions agree with TRBD1. J gave up 4 bases and V 8 bases, and 2 bases lay outside the gene matches. The germline gives CDR1 MNHNS, CDR2 SASEGT. The CDR3 loop spans 12 amino acids.

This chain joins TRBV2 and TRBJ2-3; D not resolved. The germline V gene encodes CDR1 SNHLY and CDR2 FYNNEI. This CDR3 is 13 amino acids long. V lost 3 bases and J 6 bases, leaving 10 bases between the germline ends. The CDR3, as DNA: TGTGCCAGCAGTGACGGGTATTTTGATACGCAGTATTTT. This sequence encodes CASSDGYFDTQYF.

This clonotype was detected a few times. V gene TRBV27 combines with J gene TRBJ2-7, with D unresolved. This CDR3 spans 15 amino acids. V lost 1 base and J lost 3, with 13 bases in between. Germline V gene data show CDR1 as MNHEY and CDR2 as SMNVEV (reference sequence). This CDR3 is CASSLLGSPLYEQYF. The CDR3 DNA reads TGTGCCAGCAGTTTATTAGGGTCCCCCCTCTACGAGCAGTACTTC.

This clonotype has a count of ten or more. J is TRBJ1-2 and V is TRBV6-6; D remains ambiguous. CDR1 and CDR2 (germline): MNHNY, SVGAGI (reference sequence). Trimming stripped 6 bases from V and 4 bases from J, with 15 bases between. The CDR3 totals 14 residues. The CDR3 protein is CASSQLETAYGYTF. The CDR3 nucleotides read TGTGCCAGCAGCCAGCTTGAAACAGCCTATGGCTACACCTTC.

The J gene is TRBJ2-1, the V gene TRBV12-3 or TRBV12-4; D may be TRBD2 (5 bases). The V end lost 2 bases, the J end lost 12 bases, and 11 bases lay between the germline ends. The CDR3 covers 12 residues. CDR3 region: CASSLILEGQFF. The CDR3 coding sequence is TGTGCCAGCAGTTTAATACTAGAAGGGCAGTTCTTC.

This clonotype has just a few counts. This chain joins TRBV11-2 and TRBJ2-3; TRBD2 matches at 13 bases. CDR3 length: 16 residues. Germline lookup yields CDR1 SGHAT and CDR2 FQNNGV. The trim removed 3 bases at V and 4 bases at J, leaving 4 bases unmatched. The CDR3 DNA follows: TGTGCCAGCAGCTTCCCTACTAGCGGGAGGGCAGATACGCAGTATTTT. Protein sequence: CASSFPTSGRADTQYF.

The CDR3 DNA reads TGCGCCAGCAGCTTGGAGCAGGGAGTCACTGAAGCTTTCTTT. As protein: CASSLEQGVTEAFF. The J gene is TRBJ1-1, the V gene TRBV5-1; weak D call: TRBD1 (5 bases). Per the germline V gene, CDR1 is SGHRS and CDR2 is YFSETQ. Trimming removed 0 bases from V and 4 bases from J, with 10 bases in between. The CDR3 runs to 14 residues.

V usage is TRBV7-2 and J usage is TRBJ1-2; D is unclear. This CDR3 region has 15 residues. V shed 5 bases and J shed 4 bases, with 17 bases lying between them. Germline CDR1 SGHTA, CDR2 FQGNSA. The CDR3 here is CASSPAQHKAYGYTF. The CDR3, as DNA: TGTGCCAGCAGCCCAGCCCAGCACAAAGCCTATGGCTACACCTTC.